This TCR beta chain was retrieved from a study of T cells in Graves' hyperthyroidism and ophthalmopathy. The CDR3 loop spans 14 amino acids. CDR1 is DFQATT and CDR2 is SNEGSKA in the germline V gene (reference sequence). A patient was excluded if there was uncontrolled infection, other autoimmune disease, pregnancy or lactation. Study outcomes and limitations: Most thyroid clonotypes expanded above 0.001 were also detected in blood.

Only a few counts were recorded for this clonotype. Its specificity is not known. The junction departs from germline at one end; a sequencing error may be responsible. Amplified TCR beta CDR3 regions derived from RNA transcripts. HTBI primers drove first-round RT-PCR of the TCR CDR3. TCRdb ran MiXCR on the multiplex PCR reads and lists one entry per CDR3 protein. The table lists fewer than 700,000 distinct CDR3 sequences, 17% of them singletons, with approximately 16% in the top ten. The sequenced material came from blood. The clonotype was recovered from a woman aged 18-29 years with Graves' ophthalmopathy. This chain connects TRBV20-1 to TRBJ1-1; perhaps TRBD1 as D (5 bases). The CDR3 bases are TGCAGTGCCAGAGTAGTGGCCGGGGGCACTGAAGCTTTCTTT. Its protein is CSARVVAGGTEAFF.